A selection of T cell receptor beta chains follows, all from one sample in a study of cytomegalovirus exposure and HLA in healthy donors. Sequenced by immunoSEQ multiplex PCR; TCRdb stores in-frame clones only, minus some. The sample has approximately 97,000 clones; about 79% are singletons. Input material: PBMCs. Receptor source: a male donor in good health and CMV-seropositive. Each CDR3 is given with its conserved first and last residue. The D gene is left open where the match is weak. Not every row has a clone size; where given, it reads once, few, many or a size class.

. | TRBJ2-3 | TRBV30 | once | CAWSRGGLVTDTQYF | TGTGCCTGGAGTCGCGGAGGGCTGGTCACAGATACGCAGTATTTT
TRBD2 | TRBJ2-3 | TRBV2 | . | CASSGRLAGGVDTQYF | TGTGCCAGCAGTGGCCGACTAGCGGGGGGGGTAGATACGCAGTATTTT
. | TRBJ1-2 | TRBV5-1 | . | CASSLAVPPEAYTF | TGCGCCAGCAGCTTGGCCGTCCCCCCGGAGGCCTACACCTTC
TRBD1 | TRBJ2-7 | TRBV29-1 | . | CSVGQALSYEQYF | TGCAGCGTGGGACAGGCGCTCTCCTACGAGCAGTACTTC
TRBD1 | TRBJ1-4 | TRBV5-6 | . | CASSLDRAREKLFF | TGTGCCAGCAGCCTGGACAGGGCGAGGGAAAAACTGTTTTTT
. | TRBJ2-5 | TRBV4-1 | once | CASSQALLETQYF | TGCGCCAGCAGCCAAGCATTGTTGGAGACCCAGTACTTC
. | TRBJ1-2 | TRBV11-2 | . | CASSPRVNYGYTF | TGTGCCAGCAGCCCCAGGGTCAACTATGGCTACACCTTC
. | TRBJ1-1 | TRBV15 | . | CATSRDRNTEAFF | TGTGCCACCAGCAGGGACAGAAACACTGAAGCTTTCTTT
TRBD1 | TRBJ2-7 | TRBV18 | . | CASSPAGQGVYEQYF | TGTGCCAGCTCACCCGCCGGACAGGGTGTTTACGAGCAGTACTTC
. | TRBJ2-3 | TRBV19 | . | CASSMSSGSTDTQYF | TGTGCCAGTAGTATGTCGAGCGGTTCCACAGATACGCAGTATTTT
TRBD1 | TRBJ2-5 | TRBV30 | . | CAWSEGQGLQETQYF | TGTGCCTGGAGCGAGGGACAGGGGCTTCAAGAGACCCAGTACTTC
. | TRBJ1-1 | TRBV5-1 | . | CASRLTGQNTEAFF | TGCGCCAGCAGACTTACAGGGCAGAACACTGAAGCTTTCTTT
TRBD2 | TRBJ2-3 | TRBV5-1 | . | CASSLGGTSGGTDTQYF | TGCGCCAGCAGCTTGGGGGGGACTAGCGGTGGCACAGATACGCAGTATTTT
. | TRBJ2-6 | TRBV6-5 | . | CASRTTIPGANVLTF | TGTGCCAGCAGGACTACAATCCCCGGGGCCAACGTCCTGACTTTC
. | TRBJ2-7 | TRBV7-2 | . | CASRLLIGGSNEQYF | TGTGCCAGCAGACTCCTAATAGGAGGGAGCAACGAGCAGTACTTC
. | TRBJ2-7 | TRBV6-5 | . | CASSYHQGSASEQYF | TGTGCCAGCAGTTACCACCAGGGGAGCGCGAGCGAGCAGTACTTC
TRBD1 | TRBJ2-7 | TRBV30 | . | CAWSVARGYEQYF | TGTGCCTGGAGTGTAGCCAGGGGGTACGAGCAGTACTTC
. | TRBJ1-1 | TRBV19 | . | CASSILGNLMNTEAFF | TGTGCCAGTAGTATACTCGGGAACTTGATGAACACTGAAGCTTTCTTT
. | TRBJ1-1 | TRBV27 | . | CASSLSPGLGTEAFF | TGTGCCAGCAGTTTGAGTCCGGGGTTGGGCACTGAAGCTTTCTTT
TRBD1 | TRBJ2-7 | TRBV10-1 | . | CANPGQHYEQYF | TGCGCCAACCCGGGACAGCACTACGAGCAGTACTTC
TRBD1 | TRBJ1-2 | TRBV7-2 | . | CASSLDRGEGYTF | TGTGCCAGCAGCCTGGACAGGGGAGAAGGCTACACCTTC
. | TRBJ1-1 | TRBV5-1 | . | CASSLGGLNTEAFF | TGCGCCAGCAGCTTGGGGGGGCTGAACACTGAAGCTTTCTTT
. | TRBJ1-2 | TRBV9 | . | CASSPSEIYGYTF | TGTGCCAGCAGCCCATCGGAGATCTATGGCTACACCTTC